This T cell receptor beta chain comes out of a study of beta chain features in type 1 diabetes. Whole-study context: Fewer than 140,000,000 sorted cells were examined across all samples.

The CDR3 is 17 amino acids. Per germline, CDR1 SQVTM and CDR2 ANQGSEA. Trimming at V came to 1 base and at J to 1 base, leaving 11 bases not matched to a gene. Every bit of the isolated RNA underwent reverse transcription, so sequencing read expressed TCRB transcripts. Using immunoSEQ multiplex PCR, the repertoire was profiled, and TCRdb retains in-frame clones only, with some absent. The sample lists almost 350,000 clones; 8% were seen once. The rearrangement joins TRBV29-1 to TRBJ2-7; 9 bases match TRBD2. Source material: central memory CD4+ T cells from blood. The receptor comes from a woman between 18 and 29 years old in good health. In nucleotides, the CDR3 is TGCAGCGTTGAAGCTATTAGCGGGAGTAAAGGATCCTACGAGCAGTACTTC. It codes for CSVEAISGSKGSYEQYF.